This T cell receptor beta chain was sequenced for a study of preoperative IRX-2 immunotherapy in early breast cancer. TCRdb keeps only in-frame clones here, not all; method: immunoSEQ multiplex PCR. Of 90,000 to 100,000 clones in the sample, roughly 88% were seen once. The ends were cut back, 3 bases at V and 3 bases at J, with 11 bases in the middle. This CDR3 has 13 residues. Per germline, CDR1 SQVTM and CDR2 ANQGSEA. The sample's treatment: preoperative locoregional IRX-2 cytokine immunotherapy. Samples came from a phase Ib trial of preoperative locoregional IRX-2 cytokine immunotherapy. The J gene is TRBJ1-2, the V gene TRBV29-1, with D hard to call. The clonotype originates from a human donor with breast cancer. This specimen was tumor tissue, taken after IRX-2 immunotherapy. CDR3 protein: CSVESPGDYGYTF. CDR3 nucleotides: TGCAGCGTTGAGAGCCCAGGAGACTATGGCTACACCTTC.